These T cell receptor beta chains were read from a single sample in a study of T cell responses to AZD1222 COVID-19 vaccine. The assay was immunoSEQ multiplex PCR, and TCRdb's table has in-frame clones only and misses some. The sample lists approximately 100,000 clones, 90% occurring once. The sample in question was peripheral blood, obtained 28 days after the second AZD1222 dose. The receptor set was obtained from an adult who received the AZD1222 COVID-19 vaccine. Each CDR3 is given with its conserved first and last residue. A D gene is named only where the DNA matches it firmly. Expanded clones get a size class; other rows say once, few or many, or leave the size out.

j_call: TRBJ1-2; v_call: TRBV24-1; d_call: TRBD1; clone_size: .; cdr3_nt: TGTGCCACCAGTGATCCAGGGGGCTCGGATGGCTACACCTTC; cdr3_aa: CATSDPGGSDGYTF
j_call: TRBJ2-7; v_call: TRBV4-3; d_call: .; clone_size: .; cdr3_nt: TGCGCCAGCAGCCAAGAGATCGGCTCCCCCGAGCAGTACTTC; cdr3_aa: CASSQEIGSPEQYF
j_call: TRBJ1-5; v_call: TRBV21-1; d_call: .; clone_size: .; cdr3_nt: TGTGCCAGCAGCAGCAGGACAGGGTGGAATCAGCCCCAGCATTTT; cdr3_aa: CASSSRTGWNQPQHF
j_call: TRBJ2-5; v_call: TRBV19; d_call: .; clone_size: .; cdr3_nt: TGTGCCAGTAGGCAGACAGATCAAGAGACCCAGTACTTC; cdr3_aa: CASRQTDQETQYF
j_call: TRBJ2-2; v_call: TRBV6-5; d_call: TRBD1; clone_size: .; cdr3_nt: TGTGCCACTCAGGATACAGGGGGCACCGGGGAGCTGTTTTTT; cdr3_aa: CATQDTGGTGELFF
j_call: TRBJ2-3; v_call: TRBV13; d_call: .; clone_size: .; cdr3_nt: TGTGCCAGCAGCTTTGGCCCGGATATATCAGATACGCAGTATTTT; cdr3_aa: CASSFGPDISDTQYF
j_call: TRBJ2-1; v_call: TRBV4-2; d_call: .; clone_size: .; cdr3_nt: TGTGCCAGCAGCCAAGAGAGTTGGGGGAGCAATGAGCAGTTCTTC; cdr3_aa: CASSQESWGSNEQFF
j_call: TRBJ2-3; v_call: TRBV7-8; d_call: TRBD2; clone_size: .; cdr3_nt: TGTGCCAGCAGCCCTACGAGACTTTCCGGGACTAGCGGGGGGGTCACAGATACGCAGTATTTT; cdr3_aa: CASSPTRLSGTSGGVTDTQYF
j_call: TRBJ1-6; v_call: TRBV5-4; d_call: .; clone_size: .; cdr3_nt: TGTGCCAGCAGCCCGGCCCTCGGGCCTTCACCCCTCCACTTT; cdr3_aa: CASSPALGPSPLHF
j_call: TRBJ1-1; v_call: TRBV7-2; d_call: TRBD1; clone_size: .; cdr3_nt: TGTGCCAGCAGCCCAGGGGGAGACACTGAAGCTTTCTTT; cdr3_aa: CASSPGGDTEAFF
j_call: TRBJ2-6; v_call: TRBV9; d_call: .; clone_size: .; cdr3_nt: TGTGCCAGCAGCGTAGGTCCGGGAACTGGGGCCAACGTCCTGACTTTC; cdr3_aa: CASSVGPGTGANVLTF
j_call: TRBJ1-5; v_call: TRBV27; d_call: .; clone_size: few; cdr3_nt: TGTGCCAGTATGAGGACGCAGGGCTCCCTGAGACATAGCAATCAGCCCCAGCATTTT; cdr3_aa: CASMRTQGSLRHSNQPQHF
j_call: TRBJ2-7; v_call: TRBV25-1; d_call: .; clone_size: .; cdr3_nt: TGTGCCAGCAGTGGTAGATCCTACGAGCAGTACTTC; cdr3_aa: CASSGRSYEQYF
j_call: TRBJ1-1; v_call: TRBV7-2; d_call: .; clone_size: few; cdr3_nt: TGTGCCACCATATTCGGGGGAGGAACTGAAGCTTTCTTT; cdr3_aa: CATIFGGGTEAFF
j_call: TRBJ2-7; v_call: TRBV19; d_call: .; clone_size: .; cdr3_nt: TGTGCCAGTAGTATGCCCGGGTTCGAGCAGTACTTC; cdr3_aa: CASSMPGFEQYF
j_call: TRBJ1-6; v_call: TRBV27; d_call: .; clone_size: .; cdr3_nt: TGTGCCAGCAGTCTCGGGGCAGCGGGTAATTCACCCCTCCACTTT; cdr3_aa: CASSLGAAGNSPLHF
j_call: TRBJ2-3; v_call: TRBV3-1/TRBV3-2; d_call: TRBD2; clone_size: .; cdr3_nt: TGTGCCAGCAGCCAAGGTCAGACTAGCGCAGATACGCAGTATTTT; cdr3_aa: CASSQGQTSADTQYF
j_call: TRBJ2-5; v_call: TRBV6-5; d_call: TRBD1; clone_size: .; cdr3_nt: TGTGCCAGCAGCCGCGACAGGGGAGGCGAGACCCAGTACTTC; cdr3_aa: CASSRDRGGETQYF
j_call: TRBJ1-5; v_call: TRBV10-3; d_call: .; clone_size: .; cdr3_nt: TGTGCCATCAGTAATGTGGGAGGAAATCAGCCCCAGCATTTT; cdr3_aa: CAISNVGGNQPQHF
j_call: TRBJ1-1; v_call: TRBV19; d_call: .; clone_size: .; cdr3_nt: TGTGCCAGTAGTTTGGCCTCGCGGGACACTGAAGCTTTCTTT; cdr3_aa: CASSLASRDTEAFF
j_call: TRBJ2-5; v_call: TRBV27; d_call: .; clone_size: .; cdr3_nt: TGTGCCAGCAGTTCCCGGGGGGCCTACCAAGAGACCCAGTACTTC; cdr3_aa: CASSSRGAYQETQYF
j_call: TRBJ2-2; v_call: TRBV4-3; d_call: .; clone_size: .; cdr3_nt: TGCGCCAGCAGCCAAGAGGCGTCTAGGGGAACGAACACCGGGGAGCTGTTTTTT; cdr3_aa: CASSQEASRGTNTGELFF
j_call: TRBJ2-2; v_call: TRBV6-2/TRBV6-3; d_call: .; clone_size: once; cdr3_nt: TGTGCCAGCAGTTCCGCGGGCAGGGCGAACACCGGGGAGCTGTTTTTT; cdr3_aa: CASSSAGRANTGELFF
j_call: TRBJ2-4; v_call: TRBV7-9; d_call: TRBD1; clone_size: .; cdr3_nt: TGTGCCAGCAGCCCCACAGGGGGCGCGGACAAAAACATTCAGTACTTC; cdr3_aa: CASSPTGGADKNIQYF
j_call: TRBJ1-2; v_call: TRBV5-1; d_call: TRBD1; clone_size: .; cdr3_nt: TGCGCCAGCAGCTGGGACAGCTATGGCTACACCTTC; cdr3_aa: CASSWDSYGYTF
j_call: TRBJ2-1; v_call: TRBV6-2/TRBV6-3; d_call: .; clone_size: .; cdr3_nt: TGTGCCAGCAGTGACAGAAGCGGTGAGCAGTTCTTC; cdr3_aa: CASSDRSGEQFF
j_call: TRBJ1-5; v_call: TRBV18; d_call: .; clone_size: .; cdr3_nt: TGTGCCAGCTCACCAGGGGGGGGAGCGTATAGCAATCAGCCCCAGCATTTT; cdr3_aa: CASSPGGGAYSNQPQHF
j_call: TRBJ2-2; v_call: TRBV9; d_call: .; clone_size: .; cdr3_nt: TGTGCCAGCAGCGGGAGGGACCCAAGTTTCGCCGGGGAGCTGTTTTTT; cdr3_aa: CASSGRDPSFAGELFF
j_call: TRBJ1-5; v_call: TRBV6-2/TRBV6-3; d_call: .; clone_size: .; cdr3_nt: TGTGCCAGCAGTTATCTCATTCACAGCCGATCGCCCCAGCATTTT; cdr3_aa: CASSYLIHSRSPQHF
j_call: TRBJ1-6; v_call: TRBV11-2; d_call: .; clone_size: once; cdr3_nt: TGTGCCAGCAGCTTAGGGCTGGGACTCCACTTT; cdr3_aa: CASSLGLGLHF
j_call: TRBJ2-3; v_call: TRBV5-1; d_call: TRBD2; clone_size: .; cdr3_nt: TGCGCCAGCAGCTTGAGACTAGCTGGAGATACGCAGTATTTT; cdr3_aa: CASSLRLAGDTQYF
j_call: TRBJ2-7; v_call: TRBV6-5; d_call: .; clone_size: .; cdr3_nt: TGTGCCAGCAGTTACTCAGGGACCGTGAGCTCCTACGAGCAGTACTTC; cdr3_aa: CASSYSGTVSSYEQYF
j_call: TRBJ1-1; v_call: TRBV6-5; d_call: .; clone_size: .; cdr3_nt: TGTGCCAGCGGAGTAAACATGAACACTGAAGCTTTCTTT; cdr3_aa: CASGVNMNTEAFF
j_call: TRBJ2-5; v_call: TRBV5-4; d_call: .; clone_size: .; cdr3_nt: TGTGCCAGCAGCTTGGCCTGGGGGGAGACCCAGTACTTC; cdr3_aa: CASSLAWGETQYF
j_call: TRBJ1-1; v_call: TRBV7-2; d_call: TRBD1; clone_size: .; cdr3_nt: TGTGCCAGCAGCTTACCGGGACAGGTGAACACTGAAGCTTTCTTT; cdr3_aa: CASSLPGQVNTEAFF
j_call: TRBJ2-7; v_call: TRBV11-2; d_call: .; clone_size: .; cdr3_nt: TGTGCCAGCAGCTTAGGCAGGGGAGGCGAGCAGTACTTC; cdr3_aa: CASSLGRGGEQYF
j_call: TRBJ1-3; v_call: TRBV6-6; d_call: TRBD1; clone_size: .; cdr3_nt: TGTGCCAGCAGTCTTAGACAGGGGGCAGACACCATATATTTT; cdr3_aa: CASSLRQGADTIYF
j_call: TRBJ1-1; v_call: TRBV27; d_call: .; clone_size: .; cdr3_nt: TGTGCCAGCAGTTTAGGAGGGTTTAACACTGAAGCTTTCTTT; cdr3_aa: CASSLGGFNTEAFF
j_call: TRBJ2-2; v_call: TRBV25-1; d_call: TRBD2; clone_size: .; cdr3_nt: TGTGCCAGCAGTGAATACCCGCGGGGGAGGAACACCGGGGAGCTGTTTTTT; cdr3_aa: CASSEYPRGRNTGELFF
j_call: TRBJ2-1; v_call: TRBV7-8; d_call: .; clone_size: .; cdr3_nt: TGTGCCAGCCTCGGGGGGCGACATAACAATGAGCAGTTCTTC; cdr3_aa: CASLGGRHNNEQFF
j_call: TRBJ2-7; v_call: TRBV6-1; d_call: .; clone_size: .; cdr3_nt: TGTGCCAGCAGTGAAGTGGGCTACGAGCAGTACTTC; cdr3_aa: CASSEVGYEQYF
j_call: TRBJ2-2; v_call: TRBV3-1/TRBV3-2; d_call: .; clone_size: .; cdr3_nt: TGTGCCAGCAGCCAACCCGGGGAGCTGTTTTTT; cdr3_aa: CASSQPGELFF
j_call: TRBJ1-2; v_call: TRBV7-9; d_call: .; clone_size: once; cdr3_nt: TGTGCCAGCAGCCTAAGACAGAATCCCAACTATGGCTACACCTTC; cdr3_aa: CASSLRQNPNYGYTF
j_call: TRBJ2-3; v_call: TRBV6-2/TRBV6-3; d_call: .; clone_size: few; cdr3_nt: TGTGCCAGCAGTTTACAAAGAGGGGCCATAGATACGCAGTATTTT; cdr3_aa: CASSLQRGAIDTQYF
j_call: TRBJ1-6; v_call: TRBV7-2; d_call: .; clone_size: .; cdr3_nt: TGTGCCAGCAGCTTTGAGGGGGTATATAATTCACCCCTCCACTTT; cdr3_aa: CASSFEGVYNSPLHF
j_call: TRBJ2-7; v_call: TRBV7-9; d_call: .; clone_size: .; cdr3_nt: TGTGCCAGCAGCTTTGGGGGGCGTTACGAGCAGTACTTC; cdr3_aa: CASSFGGRYEQYF
j_call: TRBJ2-5; v_call: TRBV2; d_call: .; clone_size: .; cdr3_nt: TGTGCCAGCACCCGGTTCCAGGGGTCGGAAGAGACCCAGTACTTC; cdr3_aa: CASTRFQGSEETQYF
j_call: TRBJ2-7; v_call: TRBV29-1; d_call: TRBD1; clone_size: .; cdr3_nt: TGCAGCGTCCTGGGACAGGGGCCCTACGAGCAGTACTTC; cdr3_aa: CSVLGQGPYEQYF
j_call: TRBJ2-1; v_call: TRBV6-5; d_call: .; clone_size: .; cdr3_nt: TGTGCCAGCAGTTACTGGGGTGCCCTCGATAATGAGCAGTTCTTC; cdr3_aa: CASSYWGALDNEQFF
j_call: TRBJ1-3; v_call: TRBV20-1; d_call: .; clone_size: .; cdr3_nt: TGCAGTGCTAGTTCATCAGAGACTGGAAACACCATATATTTT; cdr3_aa: CSASSSETGNTIYF
j_call: TRBJ1-2; v_call: TRBV29-1; d_call: .; clone_size: .; cdr3_nt: TGCAGCGTCGATGAGCAATACTCTAACTATGGCTACACCTTC; cdr3_aa: CSVDEQYSNYGYTF
j_call: TRBJ1-4; v_call: TRBV2; d_call: .; clone_size: large; cdr3_nt: TGTGCCAGCATTAGAGAGGGCCTAACTAATGAAAAACTGTTTTTT; cdr3_aa: CASIREGLTNEKLFF
j_call: TRBJ1-2; v_call: TRBV27; d_call: .; clone_size: .; cdr3_nt: TGTGCCAGCAGTTTATCTAGCCGAGAATTGTTAGGTGGCTACACCTTC; cdr3_aa: CASSLSSRELLGGYTF